These T cell receptor beta chains were read from a single sample in a study of control samples from healthy donors and cancer patients. TCRdb keeps only in-frame clones here, not all; method: immunoSEQ multiplex PCR. The sample holds around 130,000 clones, about nine tenths seen once. The material sequenced was blood. The receptors stem from a man in his late teens or twenties in good health. The CDR3 runs from the conserved cysteine through the conserved F or W. A D gene is named only where the DNA matches it firmly. Size values are once, few and many counts, or a class for expanded clones, and some rows have none.

V,J,length,D,size,DNA,CDR3
TRBV11-2,TRBJ2-1,14,-,once,TGTGCCAGCAGCGCTAGGCCCCTAGGGGGTGAGCAGTTCTTC,CASSARPLGGEQFF
TRBV11-2,TRBJ1-6,15,-,-,TGTGCCAGCAGCTTAGTGGGGGACTATAATTCACCCCTCCACTTT,CASSLVGDYNSPLHF
TRBV19,TRBJ2-1,15,TRBD1,-,TGTGCCAGTAACCTTGGACAGGGGGCTTACAATGAGCAGTTCTTC,CASNLGQGAYNEQFF
TRBV2,TRBJ2-5,14,TRBD1,-,TGTGCCAGCAGCCCGGGACAGCTCCAAGAGACCCAGTACTTC,CASSPGQLQETQYF
TRBV27,TRBJ2-7,14,TRBD1,-,TGTGCCAGCAGTTCAGCAGGGGGCGGCTACGAGCAGTACTTC,CASSSAGGGYEQYF
TRBV5-4,TRBJ2-5,17,TRBD2,-,TGTGCCAGCAGCGGAATACCTGGGACTAGCGGGGCGGAGACCCAGTACTTC,CASSGIPGTSGAETQYF
TRBV7-9,TRBJ2-5,16,TRBD1,-,TGTGCCAGCAGCTGGTCCTGGACAGGGGATTCAGAGACCCAGTACTTC,CASSWSWTGDSETQYF
TRBV4-1,TRBJ2-3,15,-,few,TGCGCCAGCAGCCAAGCCGGGACGATCACAGATACGCAGTATTTT,CASSQAGTITDTQYF
TRBV27,TRBJ2-3,17,-,-,TGTGCCACCCAGGGGGCCTGGGCTAGCGGGGACACAGATACGCAGTATTTT,CATQGAWASGDTDTQYF
TRBV21-1,TRBJ1-1,18,-,-,TGTGCCAGCAGCTTCAGTAAAGGCTTACAGGGTGGGGACACTGAAGCTTTCTTT,CASSFSKGLQGGDTEAFF
TRBV2,TRBJ1-5,14,-,-,TGTGCCAGCAGTGAAAGCTTTAGCAATCAGCCCCAGCATTTT,CASSESFSNQPQHF
TRBV28,TRBJ1-2,15,TRBD1,-,TGTGCCAGCAGTTCTTTGACAGGGGGTAACTATGGCTACACCTTC,CASSSLTGGNYGYTF
TRBV5-6,TRBJ2-6,15,-,once,TGTGCCAGTAACAGTCGTTACTCTGGGGCCAACGTCCTGACTTTC,CASNSRYSGANVLTF
TRBV11-2,TRBJ2-5,14,-,-,TGTGCCAGCAGCTTAGTTGGGGGGAGGGAGACCCAGTACTTC,CASSLVGGRETQYF
TRBV3-1/TRBV3-2,TRBJ2-7,14,-,-,TGTGCCAGCAGCCAAGTAACGGGGGGCGGCGAGCAGTACTTC,CASSQVTGGGEQYF
TRBV27,TRBJ1-5,15,-,-,TGTGCCAGCAGAAAGTATCCGGGGCCTCCTCAGCCCCAGCATTTT,CASRKYPGPPQPQHF
TRBV28,TRBJ2-7,13,TRBD1,few,TGTGCCAGCAGTTCGGGACAGGACTACGAGCAGTACTTC,CASSSGQDYEQYF
TRBV5-1,TRBJ2-1,13,-,-,TGCGCCAGCAGCTTGGGGGGGAACGGTGAGCAGTTCTTC,CASSLGGNGEQFF
TRBV30,TRBJ1-2,14,TRBD1,-,TGTGCCTGGAACAGGGGGGGGTCTAACTATGGCTACACCTTC,CAWNRGGSNYGYTF